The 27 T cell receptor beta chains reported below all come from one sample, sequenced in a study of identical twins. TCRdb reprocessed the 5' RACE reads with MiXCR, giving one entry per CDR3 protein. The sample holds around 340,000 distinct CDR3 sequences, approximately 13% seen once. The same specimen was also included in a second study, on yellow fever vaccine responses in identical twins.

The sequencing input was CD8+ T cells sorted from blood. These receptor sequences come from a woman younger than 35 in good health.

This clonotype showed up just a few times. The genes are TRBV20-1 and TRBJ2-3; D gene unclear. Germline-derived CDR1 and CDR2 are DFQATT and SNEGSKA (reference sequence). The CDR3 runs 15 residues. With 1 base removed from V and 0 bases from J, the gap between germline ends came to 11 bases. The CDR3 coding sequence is TGCAGTGCTAGAGTCCAGTCGGCTAGCACAGATACGCAGTATTTT. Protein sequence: CSARVQSASTDTQYF.

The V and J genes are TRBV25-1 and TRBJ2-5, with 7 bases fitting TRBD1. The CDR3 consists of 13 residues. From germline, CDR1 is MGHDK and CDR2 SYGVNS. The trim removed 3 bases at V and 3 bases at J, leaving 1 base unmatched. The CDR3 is CASSDTGEETQYF. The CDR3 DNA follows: TGTGCCAGCAGTGATACAGGGGAAGAGACCCAGTACTTC.

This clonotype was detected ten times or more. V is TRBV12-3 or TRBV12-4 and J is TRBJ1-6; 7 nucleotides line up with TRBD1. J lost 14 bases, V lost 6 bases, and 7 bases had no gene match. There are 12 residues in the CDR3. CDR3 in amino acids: CASSETGLTLHF. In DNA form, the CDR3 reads TGTGCCAGCAGCGAGACAGGGCTCACCCTCCACTTT.

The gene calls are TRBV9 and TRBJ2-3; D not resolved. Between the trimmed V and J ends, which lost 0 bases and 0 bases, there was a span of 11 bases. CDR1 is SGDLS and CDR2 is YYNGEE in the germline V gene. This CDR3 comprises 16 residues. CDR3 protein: CASSVGFRASTDTQYF. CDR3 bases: TGTGCCAGCAGCGTAGGTTTCAGAGCTAGCACAGATACGCAGTATTTT. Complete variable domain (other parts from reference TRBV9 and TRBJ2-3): DSGVTQTPKHLITATGQRVTLRCSPRSGDLSVYWYQQSLDQGLQFLIQYYNGEERAKGNILERFSAQQFPDLHSELNLSSLELGDSALYFCASSVGFRASTDTQYFGPGTRLTVL.

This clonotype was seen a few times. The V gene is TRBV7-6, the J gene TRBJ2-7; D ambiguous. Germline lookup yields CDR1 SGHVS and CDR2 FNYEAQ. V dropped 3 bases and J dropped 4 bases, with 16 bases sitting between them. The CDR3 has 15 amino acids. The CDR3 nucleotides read TGTGCCAGCAGCTTGTCAAAGGGAACAGAGTACGAGCAGTACTTC. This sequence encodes CASSLSKGTEYEQYF.

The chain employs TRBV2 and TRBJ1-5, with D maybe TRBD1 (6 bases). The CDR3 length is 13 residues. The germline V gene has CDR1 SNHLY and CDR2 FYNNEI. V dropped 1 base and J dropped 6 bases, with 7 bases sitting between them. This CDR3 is CASSEGGPQPQHF. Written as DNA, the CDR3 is TGTGCCAGCAGTGAAGGGGGGCCTCAGCCCCAGCATTTT.

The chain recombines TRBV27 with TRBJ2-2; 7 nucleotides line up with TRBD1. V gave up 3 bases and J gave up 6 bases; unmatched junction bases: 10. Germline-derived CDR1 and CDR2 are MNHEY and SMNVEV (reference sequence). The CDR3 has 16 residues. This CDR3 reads CASSFLTGLSAGELFF. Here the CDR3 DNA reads TGTGCCAGCAGTTTCTTGACAGGGTTGTCGGCCGGGGAGCTGTTTTTT.

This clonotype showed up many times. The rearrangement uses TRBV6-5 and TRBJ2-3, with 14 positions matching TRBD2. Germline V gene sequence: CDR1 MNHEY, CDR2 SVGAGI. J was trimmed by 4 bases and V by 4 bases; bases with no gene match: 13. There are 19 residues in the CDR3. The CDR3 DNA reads TGTGCCAGCAGTTTGGGACTAGCGGGAGCAAGGTCGGCCGCAGATACGCAGTATTTT. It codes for CASSLGLAGARSAADTQYF.

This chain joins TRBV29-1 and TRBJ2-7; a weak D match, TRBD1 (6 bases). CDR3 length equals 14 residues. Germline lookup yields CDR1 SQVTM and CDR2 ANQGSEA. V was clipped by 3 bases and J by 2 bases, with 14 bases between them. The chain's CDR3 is CSVEDTQGPYEQYF. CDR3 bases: TGCAGCGTTGAGGATACTCAGGGGCCCTACGAGCAGTACTTC.

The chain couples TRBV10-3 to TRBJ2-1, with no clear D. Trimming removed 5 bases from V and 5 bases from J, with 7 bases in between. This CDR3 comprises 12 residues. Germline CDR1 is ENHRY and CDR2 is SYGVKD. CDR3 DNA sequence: TGTGCCATCAGTCCCCTGGACAATGAGCAGTTCTTC. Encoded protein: CAISPLDNEQFF.

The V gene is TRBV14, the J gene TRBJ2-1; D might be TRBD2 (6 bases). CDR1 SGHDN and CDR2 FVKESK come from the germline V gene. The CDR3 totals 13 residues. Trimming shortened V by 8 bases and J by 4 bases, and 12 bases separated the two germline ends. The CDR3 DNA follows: TGTGCCAGCCGGGACTGGAATTACAATGAGCAGTTCTTC. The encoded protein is CASRDWNYNEQFF.

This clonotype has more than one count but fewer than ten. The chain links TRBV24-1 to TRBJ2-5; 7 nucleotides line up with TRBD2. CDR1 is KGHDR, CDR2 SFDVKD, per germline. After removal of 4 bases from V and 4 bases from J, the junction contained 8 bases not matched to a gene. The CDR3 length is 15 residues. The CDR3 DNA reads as TGTGCCACCAGTGAGGGGGGGTTTTTGTCAGAGACCCAGTACTTC. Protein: CATSEGGFLSETQYF.

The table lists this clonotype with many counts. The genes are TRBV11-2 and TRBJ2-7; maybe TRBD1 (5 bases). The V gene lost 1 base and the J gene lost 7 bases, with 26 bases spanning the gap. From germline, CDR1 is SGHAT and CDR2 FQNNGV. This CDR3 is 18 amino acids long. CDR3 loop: CASSLVQFESERKGEQYF. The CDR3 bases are TGTGCCAGCAGCTTAGTACAATTTGAGTCGGAAAGAAAGGGGGAGCAGTACTTC.

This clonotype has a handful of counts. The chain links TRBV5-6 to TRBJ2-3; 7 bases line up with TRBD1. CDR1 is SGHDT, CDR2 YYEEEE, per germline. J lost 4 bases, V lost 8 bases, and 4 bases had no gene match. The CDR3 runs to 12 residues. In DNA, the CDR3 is TGTGCCAGTACGACAGGGTCAGATACGCAGTATTTT. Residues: CASTTGSDTQYF.

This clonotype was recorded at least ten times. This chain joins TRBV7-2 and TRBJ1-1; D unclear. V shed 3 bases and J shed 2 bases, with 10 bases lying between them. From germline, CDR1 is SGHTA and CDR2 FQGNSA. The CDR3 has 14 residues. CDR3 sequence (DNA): TGTGCCAGCAGCTTCTTAAGGGAAAACACTGAAGCTTTCTTT. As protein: CASSFLRENTEAFF.

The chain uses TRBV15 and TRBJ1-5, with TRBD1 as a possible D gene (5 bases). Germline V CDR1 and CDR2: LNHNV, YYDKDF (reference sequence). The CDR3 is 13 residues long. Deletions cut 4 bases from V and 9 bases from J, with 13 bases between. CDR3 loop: CATSTSRGMPQHF. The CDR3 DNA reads TGTGCCACCAGCACCAGTCGGGGGATGCCCCAGCATTTT.

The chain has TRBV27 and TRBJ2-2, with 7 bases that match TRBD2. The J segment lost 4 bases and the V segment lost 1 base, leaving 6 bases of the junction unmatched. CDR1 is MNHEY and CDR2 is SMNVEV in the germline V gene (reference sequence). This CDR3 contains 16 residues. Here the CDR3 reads CASSLFAAGVTGELFF. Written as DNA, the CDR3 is TGTGCCAGCAGTTTATTCGCTGCGGGAGTCACCGGGGAGCTGTTTTTT.

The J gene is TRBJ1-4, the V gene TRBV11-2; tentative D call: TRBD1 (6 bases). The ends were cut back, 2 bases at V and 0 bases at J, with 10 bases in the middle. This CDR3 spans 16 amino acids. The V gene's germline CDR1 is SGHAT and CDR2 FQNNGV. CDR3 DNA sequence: TGTGCCAGCAGCTTAAAGGGGGATTCAACTAATGAAAAACTGTTTTTT. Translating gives CASSLKGDSTNEKLFF.

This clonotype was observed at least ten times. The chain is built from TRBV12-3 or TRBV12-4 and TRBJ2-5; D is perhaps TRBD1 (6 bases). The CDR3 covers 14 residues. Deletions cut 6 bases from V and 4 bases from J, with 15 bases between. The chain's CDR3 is CASSRTSGVETQYF. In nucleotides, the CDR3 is TGTGCCAGCAGCCGCACCTCAGGGGTAGAGACCCAGTACTTC.

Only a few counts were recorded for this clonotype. CDR3 loop: CAIRPSDWRGEFF. The CDR3 region has the DNA TGTGCCATCAGACCCTCGGACTGGAGGGGGGAGTTCTTC. The genes are TRBV10-3 and TRBJ2-1, with D perhaps given as TRBD1 or TRBD2 (6 bases each). With 6 bases removed from V and 14 bases from J, the gap between germline ends came to 20 bases. The CDR3 loop spans 13 amino acids. CDR1 is ENHRY, CDR2 SYGVKD, per germline.

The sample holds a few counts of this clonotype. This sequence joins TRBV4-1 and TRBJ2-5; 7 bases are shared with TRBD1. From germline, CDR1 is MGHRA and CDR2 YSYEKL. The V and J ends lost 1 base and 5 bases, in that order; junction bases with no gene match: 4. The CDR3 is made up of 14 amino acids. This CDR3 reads CASSQGQGGETQYF. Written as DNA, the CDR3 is TGCGCCAGCAGCCAAGGACAGGGTGGGGAGACCCAGTACTTC.

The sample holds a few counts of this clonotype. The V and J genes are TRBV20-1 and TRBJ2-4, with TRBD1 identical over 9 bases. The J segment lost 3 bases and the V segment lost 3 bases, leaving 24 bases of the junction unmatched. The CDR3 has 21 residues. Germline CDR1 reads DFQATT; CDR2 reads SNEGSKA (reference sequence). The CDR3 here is CSASLPAGGILKDRGKNIQYF. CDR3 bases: TGCAGTGCTAGCCTCCCGGCAGGGGGCATCCTTAAGGACAGGGGCAAAAACATTCAGTACTTC.

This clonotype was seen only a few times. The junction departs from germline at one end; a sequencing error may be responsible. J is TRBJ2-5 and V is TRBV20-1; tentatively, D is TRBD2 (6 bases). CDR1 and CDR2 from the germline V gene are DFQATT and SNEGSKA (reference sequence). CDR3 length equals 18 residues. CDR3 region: CCARDRIGGMVYQETQYF. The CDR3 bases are TGCTGTGCTAGAGATCGGATCGGCGGGATGGTCTATCAAGAGACCCAGTACTTC.

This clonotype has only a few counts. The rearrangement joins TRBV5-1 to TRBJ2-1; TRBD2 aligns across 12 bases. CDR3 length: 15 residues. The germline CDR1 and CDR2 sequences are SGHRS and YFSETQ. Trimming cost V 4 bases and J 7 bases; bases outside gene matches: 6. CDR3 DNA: TGCGCCAGCAGCCCAGGGACTAGCGGGCTTAATGAGCAGTTCTTC. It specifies CASSPGTSGLNEQFF.

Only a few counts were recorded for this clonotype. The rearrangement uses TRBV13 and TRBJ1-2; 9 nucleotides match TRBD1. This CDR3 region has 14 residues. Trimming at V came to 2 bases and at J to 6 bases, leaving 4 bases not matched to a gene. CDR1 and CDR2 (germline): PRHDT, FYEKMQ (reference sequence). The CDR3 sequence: CASSLPTGGDGYTF. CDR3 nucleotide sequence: TGTGCCAGCAGCTTACCCACAGGGGGCGATGGCTACACCTTC.

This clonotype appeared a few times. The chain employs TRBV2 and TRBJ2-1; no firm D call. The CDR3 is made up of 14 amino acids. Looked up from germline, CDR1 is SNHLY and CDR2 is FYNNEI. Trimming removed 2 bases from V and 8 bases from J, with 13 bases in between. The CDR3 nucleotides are TGTGCCAGCAGTGAAACTGGAACCCTCGATGAGCAGTTCTTC. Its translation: CASSETGTLDEQFF. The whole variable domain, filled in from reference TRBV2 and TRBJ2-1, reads EPEVTQTPSHQVTQMGQEVILRCVPISNHLYFYWYRQILGQKVEFLVSFYNNEISEKSEIFDDQFSVERPDGSNFTLKIRSTKLEDSAMYFCASSETGTLDEQFFGPGTRLTVL.

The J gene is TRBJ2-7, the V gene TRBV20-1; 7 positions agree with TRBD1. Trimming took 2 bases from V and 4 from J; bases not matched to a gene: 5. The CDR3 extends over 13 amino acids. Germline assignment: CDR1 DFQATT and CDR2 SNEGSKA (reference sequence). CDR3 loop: CSARLDRDYEQYV. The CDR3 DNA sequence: TGCAGTGCTAGACTCGACAGGGATTACGAGCAGTACGTC.